The 30 T cell receptor beta chains reported below all come from one sample, sequenced in a study of T cell responses to AZD1222 COVID-19 vaccine. Data came from immunoSEQ multiplex PCR; TCRdb stores just in-frame clones and leaves some out. Of about 100,000 clones listed, roughly 91% are singletons. Sequenced material: peripheral blood, taken on day 0 of AZD1222 vaccination. The receptors come from an adult in good health.

This clone occurred once. The chain joins TRBV27 to TRBJ2-7; D is unclear. This CDR3 comprises 15 residues. The V and J ends lost 2 bases and 2 bases respectively, with 13 bases between them. Germline V gene lookup returns CDR1 MNHEY and CDR2 SMNVEV (reference sequence). CDR3 coding DNA: TGTGCCAGCAGTTTAACCCCAGACAAAGCCTACGAGCAGTACTTC. The encoded protein is CASSLTPDKAYEQYF.

V and J are TRBV10-2 and TRBJ2-3, with TRBD2 matching over 7 bases. The V gene's germline CDR1 is WSHSY and CDR2 SAAADI. The CDR3 length is 14 residues. The junction had 9 bases not matched to a gene; V was cut back by 7 bases and J by 5 bases. CDR3 bases: TGCGCCAGCACCAAGGGCAGGGAGGGAGATACGCAGTATTTT. Protein: CASTKGREGDTQYF.

DNA for the CDR3: TGTGCCAGCAGTGACACCTCCGCGGGCGGCGGGGAGCTGTTTTTT. Translation: CASSDTSAGGGELFF. V usage is TRBV6-4 and J usage is TRBJ2-2, with D perhaps matching TRBD2 (5 bases). V shed 2 bases and J shed 7 bases, with 14 bases lying between them. Germline V gives CDR1 MRHNA, CDR2 SNTAGT. The CDR3 extends over 15 amino acids.

This rearrangement joins TRBV5-6 to TRBJ1-2; a weak D match, TRBD1 (5 bases). The V and J ends lost 1 base and 6 bases respectively, with 10 bases between them. CDR1 and CDR2 from the germline V gene are SGHDT and YYEEEE. The CDR3 is 13 amino acids. CDR3 nucleotides: TGTGCCAGCAGCTTGCCGCAGGGCCATGGCTACACCTTC. This translates into CASSLPQGHGYTF.

The V and J genes are TRBV5-1 and TRBJ2-5; D call uncertain. V was pared by 2 bases and J by 1 base, with 15 bases between. The CDR3 totals 16 residues. The germline V gene encodes CDR1 SGHRS and CDR2 YFSETQ. The CDR3 sequence is CASSFAATHSQETQYF. CDR3 nucleotides: TGCGCCAGCAGCTTCGCGGCTACCCATTCCCAAGAGACCCAGTACTTC.

The count of this clone is one. The rearrangement links TRBV9 to TRBJ2-1, with 14 bases that match TRBD2. There are 20 residues in the CDR3. With 2 bases clipped from V and 1 base from J, the junction kept 11 bases outside the gene matches. Germline assignment: CDR1 SGDLS and CDR2 YYNGEE. CDR3 nucleotides: TGTGCCAGCAGCGTTCGGCAGGGACTAGCGGGAGAGGAATCCTACAATGAGCAGTTCTTC. Encoded protein: CASSVRQGLAGEESYNEQFF.

This chain links TRBV30 with TRBJ2-2, with TRBD2 matching over 8 bases. With 0 bases clipped from V and 6 bases from J, the junction kept 6 bases outside the gene matches. Germline loops: CDR1 GTSNPN, CDR2 SVGIG (reference sequence). This CDR3 comprises 15 residues. The CDR3 DNA follows: TGTGCCTGGAGTGTACTGGGGACTAGTGCCGGGGAGCTGTTTTTT. Translated, it gives CAWSVLGTSAGELFF.

The chain uses TRBV5-1 and TRBJ2-7; possibly TRBD1 for D (6 bases). CDR1 is SGHRS, CDR2 YFSETQ, per germline. The V gene lost 4 bases and the J gene lost 0 bases, with 17 bases spanning the gap. The CDR3 contains 16 residues. In nucleotides, the CDR3 is TGCGCCAGCAGCGCAGTAACAGGGTCCCGCTCCTACGAGCAGTACTTC. Protein: CASSAVTGSRSYEQYF.

The chain joins TRBV6-5 to TRBJ1-2; weak D call: TRBD1 (6 bases). There are 15 residues in the CDR3. The V end lost 2 bases, the J end lost 2 bases, and 12 bases lay between the germline ends. Germline V gene sequence: CDR1 MNHEY, CDR2 SVGAGI. This chain's CDR3 is CASSYTGATNYGYTF. In DNA form, the CDR3 reads TGTGCCAGCAGTTACACGGGGGCGACCAACTATGGCTACACCTTC.

The chain is built from TRBV2 and TRBJ1-6; 7 bases fit TRBD1. The CDR3 consists of 17 residues. Per germline, CDR1 SNHLY and CDR2 FYNNEI. V shed 11 bases and J 3 bases; nucleotides not matched to a gene: 16. CDR3: CAGDTRQGKGYNSPLHF. The CDR3 DNA follows: TGTGCCGGCGATACGAGACAGGGAAAGGGCTATAATTCACCCCTCCACTTT.

The chain couples TRBV3-1 (or the pseudogene TRBV3-2) to TRBJ1-1, with 11 positions matching TRBD1. The CDR3 is 15 residues long. The ends lost 4 bases at V and 3 bases at J; junction bases unmatched: 4. CDR1 is LGHDT, CDR2 YNNKEL, per germline (reference sequence). CDR3: CASSLRDRGYTEAFF. The CDR3 DNA is TGTGCCAGCAGCCTCCGGGACAGGGGGTACACTGAAGCTTTCTTT.

The chain recombines TRBV20-1 with TRBJ2-2; D uncertain. Trimming removed 1 base at V and 8 bases at J, with 5 bases between. Germline-derived CDR1 and CDR2 are DFQATT and SNEGSKA (reference sequence). This CDR3 region has 11 residues. The CDR3 nucleotides read TGCAGTGCTAGAGGGGATGGGGAGCTGTTTTTT. It encodes CSARGDGELFF.

The rearrangement uses TRBV5-1 and TRBJ2-3; no clear D. Germline CDR1 reads SGHRS; CDR2 reads YFSETQ. V lost 0 bases, J lost 2 bases, and 1 base lay in between. The CDR3 sequence is 12 residues long. CDR3 in DNA: TGCGCCAGCAGCTTGGACACAGATACGCAGTATTTT. Its protein product is CASSLDTDTQYF.

J is TRBJ1-6 and V is TRBV7-3; no clear D gene. Trimming left V 7 bases short and J 0 bases short, with 13 bases between. CDR1 is SGHTA and CDR2 is FQGTGA in the germline V gene. This CDR3 has 16 residues. CDR3 DNA sequence: TGTGCCAGCAACCCGGGCTCGAGCTCCTATAATTCACCCCTCCACTTT. Residues: CASNPGSSSYNSPLHF.

In this sample, this clone turned up once. This chain joins TRBV11-2 and TRBJ2-7; D uncertain. Germline-derived CDR1 and CDR2 are SGHAT and FQNNGV. The V gene lost 0 bases and the J gene lost 4 bases, with 7 bases spanning the gap. This CDR3 comprises 13 residues. CDR3 sequence: CASSLDVRYEQYF. In DNA, the CDR3 is TGTGCCAGCAGCTTAGATGTCAGATACGAGCAGTACTTC.

The chain carries TRBV27 and TRBJ1-1; a weak D match, TRBD1 (5 bases). Trimming stripped 2 bases from V and 6 bases from J, with 10 bases between. CDR3 size: 13 residues. CDR1 is MNHEY and CDR2 is SMNVEV in the germline V gene (reference sequence). This CDR3 reads CASSLGASSEAFF. Here the CDR3 DNA reads TGTGCCAGCAGTTTAGGGGCCTCCTCTGAAGCTTTCTTT.

The count of this clone is one. The chain recombines TRBV28 with TRBJ1-6, with 9 bases lining up with TRBD1. The length of the CDR3 is 16 residues. The germline V gene encodes CDR1 MDHEN and CDR2 SYDVKM. The trim removed 7 bases at V and 10 bases at J, leaving 14 bases unmatched. The CDR3 reads CASKLLSGTGTSPLHF. The CDR3 coding sequence is TGTGCCAGCAAACTTTTATCCGGGACAGGGACCTCACCCCTCCACTTT.

The genes are TRBV7-2 and TRBJ2-2; possibly TRBD2 for D (5 bases). The germline V gene encodes CDR1 SGHTA and CDR2 FQGNSA. This CDR3 is built from 17 residues. V lost 2 bases and J lost 8, with 21 bases in between. The CDR3 bases are TGTGCCAGCAGCTTACCCCCGGGGAGACCCCGGACTGGGGAGCTGTTTTTT. Translating gives CASSLPPGRPRTGELFF. Using reference TRBV7-2 and TRBJ2-2 for the parts outside the CDR3, the full variable domain is GAGVSQSPSNKVTEKGKDVELRCDPISGHTALYWYRQSLGQGLEFLIYFQGNSAPDKSGLPSDRFSAERTGGSVSTLTIQRTQQEDSAVYLCASSLPPGRPRTGELFFGEGSRLTVL.

V usage is TRBV7-6 and J usage is TRBJ2-2, with D perhaps matching TRBD1 (5 bases). In germline, CDR1 is SGHVS, CDR2 FNYEAQ. The ends were cut back, 4 bases at V and 6 bases at J, with 12 bases in the middle. This CDR3 is 14 amino acids long. The CDR3 is CASSSHPGSGELFF. DNA of the CDR3: TGTGCCAGCAGCTCCCACCCAGGGTCCGGGGAGCTGTTTTTT.

V is TRBV7-9 and J is TRBJ2-7; TRBD2 matches 7 bases. The germline gives CDR1 SEHNR, CDR2 FQNEAQ (reference sequence). V was clipped by 1 base and J by 4 bases; unmatched bases: 7. The CDR3 spans 15 residues. CDR3 region: CASSLGGGGRYEQYF. The CDR3 DNA sequence: TGTGCCAGCAGCTTAGGCGGGGGAGGGCGGTACGAGCAGTACTTC.

In DNA form, the CDR3 reads TGTGCCAGCAGTTTGGACCTTAGCGGGAGCTACGAGCAGTACTTC. Its translation: CASSLDLSGSYEQYF. The rearrangement uses TRBV27 and TRBJ2-7; 9 bases are a match to TRBD2. The CDR3 has 15 residues. Trimming cost V 3 bases and J 3 bases; bases outside gene matches: 6. Germline values: CDR1 MNHEY, CDR2 SMNVEV (reference sequence).

V usage is TRBV7-2 and J usage is TRBJ1-5; D not certain. This CDR3 spans 15 amino acids. V lost 2 bases and J lost 3, with 11 bases in between. Germline CDR1 reads SGHTA; CDR2 reads FQGNSA. The CDR3 loop reads CASSLYRVSNQPQHF. In nucleotides, the CDR3 is TGTGCCAGCAGCTTATACCGGGTTTCCAATCAGCCCCAGCATTTT.

The chain links TRBV4-1 to TRBJ2-1; TRBD2 aligns across 10 bases. The CDR3 runs to 16 residues. The germline V gene has CDR1 MGHRA and CDR2 YSYEKL. V lost 6 bases and J lost 5; bases outside the gene matches: 10. The CDR3 DNA reads as TGCGCCAGCAGGCCCGAAGTGGGACTAGCGAACAATGAGCAGTTCTTC. This encodes CASRPEVGLANNEQFF.

The chain carries TRBV4-1 and TRBJ2-1, with TRBD2 matching over 9 bases. Germline CDR1 reads MGHRA; CDR2 reads YSYEKL. The CDR3 length is 19 residues. V trimming: 1 base; J trimming: 4 bases; junction bases outside the gene matches: 14. The chain's CDR3 is CASSQGPGGLAGPYNEQFF. As DNA, the CDR3 is TGCGCCAGCAGCCAAGGCCCCGGGGGTCTAGCGGGGCCGTACAATGAGCAGTTCTTC.

The CDR3 region has the DNA TGTGCCAGTAGTATTGGGACAAACTTATATGGCTACACCTTC. Protein: CASSIGTNLYGYTF. The V and J genes are TRBV19 and TRBJ1-2; a weak D match, TRBD1 (6 bases). CDR1 is LNHDA and CDR2 is SQIVND in the germline V gene (reference sequence). This CDR3 contains 14 residues. The V end was cut by 3 bases, the J end by 5 bases, with 13 bases between.

The chain uses TRBV19 and TRBJ2-1, with D tentatively TRBD2 (6 bases). Germline V CDR1 and CDR2: LNHDA, SQIVND (reference sequence). The CDR3 spans 13 residues. The ends were cut back, 5 bases at V and 9 bases at J, with 14 bases in the middle. The CDR3 is CASSLKRELEQFF. The CDR3, as DNA: TGTGCCAGTAGTCTAAAACGGGAGCTTGAGCAGTTCTTC.

The V call is TRBV11-2, the J call TRBJ2-7, with 7 bases aligning to TRBD2. V shed 3 bases and J 6 bases; nucleotides not matched to a gene: 5. This CDR3 comprises 13 residues. Germline V gene lookup returns CDR1 SGHAT and CDR2 FQNNGV. The CDR3: CASSLAIAGEQYF. DNA for the CDR3: TGTGCCAGCAGCTTGGCAATAGCGGGCGAGCAGTACTTC.

This chain joins TRBV2 and TRBJ2-6, with 7 bases identical to TRBD1. The ends lost 6 bases at V and 4 bases at J; junction bases unmatched: 6. The CDR3 consists of 15 residues. The germline V gene has CDR1 SNHLY and CDR2 FYNNEI. The CDR3 protein is CASSLTGAGANVLTF. The CDR3, as DNA: TGTGCCAGCAGCCTTACAGGGGCCGGGGCCAACGTCCTGACTTTC.

The chain recombines TRBV18 with TRBJ1-5; 9 nucleotides match TRBD1. CDR1 is KGHSH, CDR2 LQKENI, per germline. With V trimmed by 1 base and J by 5 bases, 12 bases remained unmatched. The CDR3 runs 18 residues. CDR3 nucleotide sequence: TGTGCCAGCTCACCACAACAACAGGGGGCAGGGGTCGATCAGCCCCAGCATTTT. As protein: CASSPQQQGAGVDQPQHF.

This rearrangement joins TRBV28 to TRBJ2-1; tentatively, D is TRBD2 (5 bases). V lost 2 bases and J lost 4, with 15 bases in between. The CDR3 covers 16 residues. Per the germline V gene, CDR1 is MDHEN and CDR2 is SYDVKM. CDR3 region: CASSLGLADNYNEQFF. CDR3 nucleotides: TGTGCCAGCAGTTTAGGGCTAGCAGATAATTACAATGAGCAGTTCTTC.